These T cell receptor beta chains were read from a single sample in a study of blood T cell repertoires in COVID-19. Sequenced by immunoSEQ multiplex PCR; TCRdb stores in-frame clones only, minus some. Among 150,000 or so clones listed, around 85% were seen once. Sample: peripheral blood. The receptors were gathered from a woman aged 55-69 years with acute or convalescent COVID-19. Both conserved end residues are part of each CDR3. A D gene is named only where the DNA matches it firmly. Not every row has a clone size; where given, it reads once, few, many or a size class.

D: TRBD1
size: -
J: TRBJ1-2
V: TRBV5-4
CDR3: CASSAPGGYGYTF
DNA: TGTGCCAGCAGCGCCCCAGGGGGCTATGGCTACACCTTC

D: -
size: -
J: TRBJ1-6
V: TRBV6-6
CDR3: CASSSSGRGNSPLHF
DNA: TGTGCCAGCAGTTCCTCGGGGCGGGGTAATTCACCCCTCCACTTT

D: -
size: -
J: TRBJ2-3
V: TRBV3-1/TRBV3-2
CDR3: CASSQGLPHTDTQYF
DNA: TGTGCCAGCAGCCAAGGGCTTCCTCACACAGATACGCAGTATTTT

D: TRBD1
size: -
J: TRBJ2-2
V: TRBV7-3
CDR3: CASTTGQGAVGELFF
DNA: TGTGCCAGCACTACGGGACAGGGGGCGGTCGGGGAGCTGTTTTTT

D: TRBD1
size: few
J: TRBJ2-7
V: TRBV6-5
CDR3: CASSYSIPDRVEQYF
DNA: TGTGCCAGCAGTTACTCGATCCCCGACAGGGTCGAGCAGTACTTC

D: -
size: -
J: TRBJ1-2
V: TRBV18
CDR3: CASSYPTTEPYGYTF
DNA: TGTGCCAGCTCCTACCCCACGACAGAGCCCTATGGCTACACCTTC

D: -
size: -
J: TRBJ1-5
V: TRBV7-3
CDR3: CASSRGYNQPQHF
DNA: TGTGCCAGCAGTCGGGGGTACAATCAGCCCCAGCATTTT

D: -
size: -
J: TRBJ2-3
V: TRBV19
CDR3: CASSRDLNGVQYF
DNA: TGTGCCAGTAGCCGGGATCTGAACGGTGTGCAGTATTTT

D: -
size: once
J: TRBJ1-5
V: TRBV10-3
CDR3: CAISELGLSNQPQHF
DNA: TGTGCCATCAGTGAGCTGGGCTTGAGTAATCAGCCCCAGCATTTT

D: -
size: once
J: TRBJ1-6
V: TRBV5-1
CDR3: CASSFRPDVTRSSYNSPLHF
DNA: TGCGCCAGCAGCTTCCGCCCGGATGTTACCCGGAGCTCCTATAATTCACCCCTCCACTTT

D: -
size: -
J: TRBJ1-4
V: TRBV4-2
CDR3: CASSQDQAGQEKLFF
DNA: TGTGCCAGCAGCCAAGATCAGGCAGGGCAGGAAAAACTGTTTTTT

D: -
size: -
J: TRBJ1-2
V: TRBV5-1
CDR3: CASSVGRGAEGYTF
DNA: TGCGCCAGCAGCGTCGGTCGGGGGGCGGAGGGCTACACCTTC

D: TRBD1
size: -
J: TRBJ1-1
V: TRBV10-3
CDR3: CAISGQGEAFF
DNA: TGTGCCATCTCGGGACAGGGAGAAGCTTTCTTT

D: -
size: -
J: TRBJ1-5
V: TRBV6-2/TRBV6-3
CDR3: CASNPYLQGSNQPQHF
DNA: TGTGCCAGCAACCCCTACCTCCAGGGCAGCAATCAGCCCCAGCATTTT

D: -
size: -
J: TRBJ2-1
V: TRBV6-5
CDR3: CASTVLITSYNEQFF
DNA: TGTGCCAGCACGGTTCTGATCACCTCCTACAATGAGCAGTTCTTC

D: TRBD1
size: -
J: TRBJ1-1
V: TRBV19
CDR3: CASSKLTGGTEAFF
DNA: TGTGCCAGTAGTAAATTGACAGGGGGCACTGAAGCTTTCTTT

D: -
size: few
J: TRBJ2-7
V: TRBV3-1/TRBV3-2
CDR3: CASRDSSKEQYF
DNA: TGTGCCAGCAGGGACTCTAGTAAAGAGCAGTACTTC

D: TRBD2
size: -
J: TRBJ2-7
V: TRBV3-1/TRBV3-2
CDR3: CASSRGGAGDPYEQYF
DNA: TGTGCCAGCAGTCGGGGAGGGGCGGGGGACCCCTACGAGCAGTACTTC

D: -
size: -
J: TRBJ1-5
V: TRBV6-5
CDR3: CASTERGGSNQPQHF
DNA: TGTGCCAGCACCGAGAGGGGGGGAAGCAATCAGCCCCAGCATTTT

D: TRBD1
size: once
J: TRBJ1-2
V: TRBV28
CDR3: CASSTGGRSYGYTF
DNA: TGTGCCAGCAGTACAGGGGGCAGGAGCTATGGCTACACCTTC

D: -
size: -
J: TRBJ1-2
V: TRBV29-1
CDR3: CSTTIESTGGYTF
DNA: TGCAGCACGACGATAGAATCCACCGGGGGCTACACCTTC

D: -
size: -
J: TRBJ1-4
V: TRBV18
CDR3: CASSPGQINEKLFF
DNA: TGTGCCAGCTCACCTGGACAGATTAATGAAAAACTGTTTTTT

D: -
size: -
J: TRBJ1-1
V: TRBV28
CDR3: CASGQSRTFGAFF
DNA: TGTGCCAGCGGCCAATCCCGGACTTTCGGAGCTTTCTTT

D: -
size: -
J: TRBJ1-2
V: TRBV18
CDR3: CASSPVSRGSGGYTF
DNA: TGTGCCAGCTCACCTGTCTCCCGGGGGAGTGGTGGCTACACCTTC

D: TRBD2
size: -
J: TRBJ2-3
V: TRBV3-1/TRBV3-2
CDR3: CASSPSHSGGGDTQYF
DNA: TGTGCCAGCAGCCCCAGCCATAGCGGGGGGGGAGATACGCAGTATTTT

D: TRBD1
size: once
J: TRBJ1-6
V: TRBV5-1
CDR3: CASSDRENYNSPLHF
DNA: TGCGCCAGCAGCGACAGGGAAAACTATAATTCACCCCTCCACTTT

D: TRBD2
size: -
J: TRBJ2-3
V: TRBV19
CDR3: CASSNRGEQGTQYF
DNA: TGTGCCAGTAGTAACCGGGGGGAACAAGGTACGCAGTATTTT

D: TRBD1
size: -
J: TRBJ2-1
V: TRBV30
CDR3: CAFILGQVYNEQFF
DNA: TGTGCCTTCATTTTGGGACAGGTGTACAATGAGCAGTTCTTC

D: -
size: -
J: TRBJ2-5
V: TRBV21-1
CDR3: CASSPTPPRQETQYF
DNA: TGTGCCAGCAGCCCCACACCCCCGCGGCAAGAGACCCAGTACTTC

D: TRBD2
size: -
J: TRBJ2-3
V: TRBV4-1
CDR3: CASSQAGLGSTDTQYF
DNA: TGCGCCAGCAGCCAAGCCGGACTAGGCAGTACAGATACGCAGTATTTT

D: -
size: -
J: TRBJ2-1
V: TRBV19
CDR3: CASSVLRGSYNEQFF
DNA: TGTGCCAGTAGTGTACTCCGAGGAAGCTACAATGAGCAGTTCTTC

D: -
size: -
J: TRBJ2-3
V: TRBV21-1
CDR3: CASSKGRVSGPTDTQYF
DNA: TGTGCCAGCAGCAAGGGCCGTGTCAGCGGCCCCACAGATACGCAGTATTTT

D: -
size: -
J: TRBJ1-4
V: TRBV19
CDR3: CASSLGTVANEKLFF
DNA: TGTGCCAGTAGCCTTGGCACAGTAGCTAATGAAAAACTGTTTTTT

D: -
size: -
J: TRBJ1-2
V: TRBV29-1
CDR3: CSVLRARQPNYGYTF
DNA: TGCAGCGTTCTAAGAGCGCGGCAACCGAACTATGGCTACACCTTC

D: -
size: -
J: TRBJ1-2
V: TRBV6-5
CDR3: CASSWRGSANYGYTF
DNA: TGTGCCAGCAGTTGGCGGGGTTCCGCTAACTATGGCTACACCTTC

D: -
size: -
J: TRBJ1-1
V: TRBV5-5
CDR3: CASSRSIQQPSGRRNEAFF
DNA: TGTGCCAGCAGCCGATCTATCCAGCAGCCGAGTGGGCGACGGAATGAAGCTTTCTTT

D: -
size: -
J: TRBJ1-1
V: TRBV6-5
CDR3: CASSYIPGMNTEAFF
DNA: TGTGCCAGCAGTTACATCCCAGGGATGAACACTGAAGCTTTCTTT

D: TRBD1
size: once
J: TRBJ1-2
V: TRBV7-9
CDR3: CASSLRQGVVNYGYTF
DNA: TGTGCCAGCAGCTTAAGACAGGGGGTGGTTAACTATGGCTACACCTTC

D: -
size: few
J: TRBJ2-7
V: TRBV2
CDR3: CAACQGGSYEQYF
DNA: TGTGCCGCATGCCAGGGGGGCTCCTACGAGCAGTACTTC

D: -
size: -
J: TRBJ1-6
V: TRBV30
CDR3: CARNHRTGNSPLHF
DNA: TGTGCCCGAAATCACCGGACTGGGAATTCACCCCTCCACTTT

D: -
size: -
J: TRBJ1-4
V: TRBV28
CDR3: CASSSTIYEKLFF
DNA: TGTGCCAGCAGTTCTACCATCTATGAAAAACTGTTTTTT

D: -
size: -
J: TRBJ2-5
V: TRBV18
CDR3: CASSALFYETQYF
DNA: TGTGCCAGCTCGGCCCTGTTTTACGAGACCCAGTACTTC

D: -
size: few
J: TRBJ1-4
V: TRBV18
CDR3: CASSASSSATNEKLFF
DNA: TGTGCCAGCTCAGCCAGTTCTTCTGCAACTAATGAAAAACTGTTTTTT

D: TRBD1
size: -
J: TRBJ2-1
V: TRBV9
CDR3: CASSVGTGVSYNEQFF
DNA: TGTGCCAGCAGCGTAGGTACAGGGGTATCCTACAATGAGCAGTTCTTC

D: TRBD1
size: few
J: TRBJ2-2
V: TRBV3-1/TRBV3-2
CDR3: CASSLYRGRANTGELFF
DNA: TGTGCCAGCAGCCTTTACAGGGGCAGGGCGAACACCGGGGAGCTGTTTTTT

D: -
size: -
J: TRBJ1-1
V: TRBV18
CDR3: CASSEGHLNTEAFF
DNA: TGTGCCAGCTCAGAGGGACATTTGAACACTGAAGCTTTCTTT

D: TRBD1
size: -
J: TRBJ1-5
V: TRBV6-5
CDR3: CATLQGGNQPQHF
DNA: TGTGCCACATTACAGGGGGGCAATCAGCCCCAGCATTTT

D: -
size: -
J: TRBJ2-2
V: TRBV18
CDR3: CASSPLGHQNTGELFF
DNA: TGTGCCAGCTCACCACTGGGACACCAGAACACCGGGGAGCTGTTTTTT

D: TRBD1
size: -
J: TRBJ1-6
V: TRBV6-5
CDR3: CASTKTGNSPLHF
DNA: TGTGCCAGCACCAAGACAGGGAATTCACCCCTCCACTTT

D: -
size: -
J: TRBJ1-2
V: TRBV3-1/TRBV3-2
CDR3: CASSARSGRNYGYTF
DNA: TGTGCCAGCAGCGCACGAAGTGGCAGAAACTATGGCTACACCTTC

D: TRBD2
size: -
J: TRBJ2-1
V: TRBV4-2
CDR3: CASSQDHSGGLNEQFF
DNA: TGTGCCAGCAGCCAAGATCACAGCGGGGGACTTAATGAGCAGTTCTTC

D: -
size: -
J: TRBJ1-6
V: TRBV2
CDR3: CASSEGSPYNSPLHF
DNA: TGTGCCAGCAGTGAAGGGAGTCCCTATAATTCACCCCTCCACTTT

D: -
size: -
J: TRBJ1-5
V: TRBV9
CDR3: CASSVAEGQPQHF
DNA: TGTGCCAGCAGCGTAGCGGAGGGGCAGCCCCAGCATTTT

D: -
size: -
J: TRBJ1-2
V: TRBV11-2
CDR3: CASSLASAKGGYTF
DNA: TGTGCCAGCAGCTTAGCTTCGGCGAAGGGGGGCTACACCTTC

D: -
size: -
J: TRBJ2-1
V: TRBV7-2
CDR3: CASSHLIAIEQFF
DNA: TGTGCCAGCAGCCACCTTATAGCGATTGAGCAGTTCTTC

D: TRBD1
size: once
J: TRBJ1-4
V: TRBV7-6
CDR3: CASTNRPGQSATNEKLFF
DNA: TGTGCCAGCACCAATCGACCGGGACAGTCTGCAACTAATGAAAAACTGTTTTTT

D: -
size: -
J: TRBJ2-5
V: TRBV7-9
CDR3: CASSLIERETQYF
DNA: TGTGCCAGCAGCTTAATAGAACGAGAGACCCAGTACTTC

D: -
size: few
J: TRBJ1-2
V: TRBV6-5
CDR3: CASSYSLQGTYGYTF
DNA: TGTGCCAGCAGTTACTCGTTGCAGGGGACCTATGGCTACACCTTC

D: -
size: -
J: TRBJ1-5
V: TRBV16
CDR3: CASSERTHAMPQHF
DNA: TGTGCCAGCAGCGAACGGACTCATGCAATGCCCCAGCATTTT